Listed here is a single TCR beta chain. Its antigen is currently unknown. In germline, CDR1 is SGHNT, CDR2 YYREEE (reference sequence). Trimming removed 6 bases at V and 2 bases at J, with 15 bases between. CDR3 size: 15 residues. These data are taken from a study of chemoradiotherapy in HPV16-positive cancers. As for the study in general: Candidate HPV-specific T-cell clones and common TCR motifs came from functional assays in a couple of HPV16-positive patients. Study-wide results and caveats: Functional assays defining HPV-specific T cells used only two HPV16-positive patients.

The table came from immunoSEQ multiplex PCR; TCRdb's copy has only in-frame clones and leaves some out. The sample lists 1,500 to 2,000 clones; about 74% were seen once. The chain carries TRBV5-4 and TRBJ2-1, with D perhaps TRBD2 (6 bases). This sequence originates from a human donor with HPV-associated anogenital cancer. Sequencing was performed on tumor tissue, taken from a patient who underwent chemoradiotherapy. The CDR3 DNA is TGTGCCAGCACGCAATCGGGGGAGCCCTACAATGAGCAGTTCTTC. It yields the protein CASTQSGEPYNEQFF.